Below are 18 T cell receptor beta chains sequenced from a single sample in a study of long-term antiretroviral therapy in people with HIV. The immunoSEQ assay was v3.0, run at survey level. The protocol was immunoSEQ multiplex PCR, while the TCRdb copy is restricted to in-frame clones and leaves out a portion. There are fewer than 25,000 clones in the sample; 85% to 95% occur only once, and less than 2.5% lies in the top ten. Material: unsorted PBMCs, obtained more than 4.7 years after starting antiretroviral therapy. These receptors all stem from a woman in her fifties or sixties with HIV.

This clone has a single count. The chain recombines TRBV2 with TRBJ2-3; D is unresolved. From germline, CDR1 is SNHLY and CDR2 FYNNEI. V shed 2 bases and J shed 6 bases, with 12 bases lying between them. The CDR3 consists of 14 residues. The CDR3 DNA sequence: TGTGCCAGCAGTGAACTCGGCCTAGGTGATACGCAGTATTTT. It specifies CASSELGLGDTQYF.

The rearrangement links TRBV6-1 to TRBJ2-4; D call uncertain. The CDR3 runs to 14 residues. CDR1 and CDR2 (germline): MNHNS, SASEGT. V gave up 1 base and J gave up 1 base, with 5 bases separating them. The chain's CDR3 is CASSEVIAKNIQYF. CDR3 DNA sequence: TGTGCCAGCAGTGAAGTCATCGCCAAAAACATTCAGTACTTC.

The chain links TRBV7-8 to TRBJ2-7; D might be TRBD1 or TRBD2, each matching 5 bases. Trimming removed 4 bases at V and 7 bases at J, with 14 bases between. Germline lookup yields CDR1 SGHVS and CDR2 FQNEAQ. This CDR3 is built from 13 residues. In DNA, the CDR3 is TGTGCCAGCAGCTCCAACCGGGACCGAGAGCAGTACTTC. Amino acids: CASSSNRDREQYF.

This chain connects TRBV27 to TRBJ1-1; D not certain. V was pared by 2 bases and J by 4 bases, with 11 bases between. Germline values: CDR1 MNHEY, CDR2 SMNVEV (reference sequence). The CDR3 loop spans 14 amino acids. The DNA of the CDR3 is TGTGCCAGCAGTTTAAGGAGGAGGGTCACTGAAGCTTTCTTT. Protein: CASSLRRRVTEAFF.

The chain joins TRBV5-6 to TRBJ2-7, with 9 bases fitting TRBD1. With V trimmed by 4 bases and J by 5 bases, 10 bases remained unmatched. The CDR3 is made up of 15 amino acids. CDR1 is SGHDT and CDR2 is YYEEEE in the germline V gene. In DNA form, the CDR3 reads TGTGCCAGCAGCCCAACCGGGACAGGGATCAACGAGCAGTACTTC. Translation gives CASSPTGTGINEQYF. Full variable domain (outside the CDR3, taken from reference TRBV5-6 and TRBJ2-7): DAGVTQSPTHLIKTRGQQVTLRCSPKSGHDTVSWYQQALGQGPQFIFQYYEEEERQRGNFPDRFSGHQFPNYSSELNVNALLLGDSALYLCASSPTGTGINEQYFGPGTRLTVT.

This clone was counted a single time. The chain couples TRBV10-3 to TRBJ2-3; TRBD2 matches at 7 bases. Germline V gene lookup returns CDR1 ENHRY and CDR2 SYGVKD. V was clipped by 7 bases and J by 2 bases; unmatched bases: 9. The CDR3 runs 15 residues. CDR3 sequence (DNA): TGTGCCATCATGGGGGGAGGGCTTTCCACAGATACGCAGTATTTT. It specifies CAIMGGGLSTDTQYF.

This clone appeared once. This sequence joins TRBV28 and TRBJ1-1; D gene unclear. In germline, CDR1 is MDHEN, CDR2 SYDVKM. This CDR3 is built from 14 residues. V was trimmed by 6 bases and J by 1 base, leaving 12 bases between them. In DNA, the CDR3 is TGTGCCAGCAGGCGGGCGGTATCGAACACTGAAGCTTTCTTT. It translates to CASRRAVSNTEAFF.

This clone was recorded only once. The V gene is TRBV2, the J gene TRBJ1-2, with D maybe TRBD1 (5 bases). Looked up from germline, CDR1 is SNHLY and CDR2 is FYNNEI. V was shortened by 8 bases and J by 3 bases, with 10 bases between the two germline ends. The CDR3 spans 12 residues. In DNA form, the CDR3 reads TGTGCCAGCGCCCGGGACTACTATGGCTACACCTTC. This sequence encodes CASARDYYGYTF.

This chain links TRBV7-6 with TRBJ2-1; TRBD2 is a possible D gene (5 bases). The germline gives CDR1 SGHVS, CDR2 FNYEAQ. The length of the CDR3 is 18 residues. Deletions cut 5 bases from V and 0 bases from J, with 20 bases between. CDR3 DNA sequence: TGTGCCAGCAGCCCCAGCGGATTCCCTATGAGCTCCTACAATGAGCAGTTCTTC. This gives the protein CASSPSGFPMSSYNEQFF.

The chain carries TRBV29-1 and TRBJ2-1; a weak D match, TRBD2 (6 bases). CDR3 length: 11 residues. Trimming shortened V by 3 bases and J by 9 bases, and 9 bases separated the two germline ends. CDR1 and CDR2 (germline): SQVTM, ANQGSEA. This CDR3 reads CSVEEGGEQFF. The CDR3 region has the DNA TGCAGCGTTGAGGAGGGAGGTGAGCAGTTCTTC.

The chain carries TRBV19 and TRBJ1-2; 9 bases map to TRBD1. CDR1 and CDR2 from the germline V gene are LNHDA and SQIVND (reference sequence). The CDR3 is 14 residues long. Trimming removed 1 base from V and 3 bases from J; junction bases left unmatched: 0. This chain's CDR3 is CASSIGDRDYGYTF. The CDR3, as DNA: TGTGCCAGTAGTATAGGGGACAGGGACTATGGCTACACCTTC.

V is TRBV6-6 and J is TRBJ2-1; 11 bases align to TRBD1. This CDR3 has 14 residues. The germline V gene encodes CDR1 MNHNY and CDR2 SVGAGI (reference sequence). The J segment lost 4 bases and the V segment lost 10 bases, leaving 6 bases of the junction unmatched. CDR3 in amino acids: CATGQGASYNEQFF. In DNA, the CDR3 is TGTGCCACCGGACAGGGGGCCTCGTACAATGAGCAGTTCTTC.

The chain employs TRBV28 and TRBJ2-7; the D is unclear. The CDR3 is 14 residues long. Trimming shortened V by 4 bases and J by 5 bases, and 15 bases separated the two germline ends. Germline V gives CDR1 MDHEN, CDR2 SYDVKM. In nucleotides, the CDR3 is TGTGCCAGCAGTTCCTACATGGTAGCCAACGAGCAGTACTTC. Residues: CASSSYMVANEQYF.

This clone has only a few counts. The rearrangement joins TRBV27 to TRBJ2-1, with D hard to call. V was shortened by 0 bases and J by 2 bases, with 8 bases between the two germline ends. Per the germline V gene, CDR1 is MNHEY and CDR2 is SMNVEV (reference sequence). The CDR3 length is 15 residues. CDR3 nucleotide sequence: TGTGCCAGCAGTTTATCGGCCCAAGCCTACAATGAGCAGTTCTTC. This encodes CASSLSAQAYNEQFF.

This rearrangement joins TRBV15 to TRBJ1-5, with D uncertain. Trimming cost V 3 bases and J 2 bases, with 11 bases left between them. Germline V gene sequence: CDR1 LNHNV, CDR2 YYDKDF (reference sequence). The CDR3 covers 15 residues. The CDR3: CATSREGSGNQPQHF. The CDR3 DNA reads TGTGCCACCAGCAGGGAGGGCTCGGGCAATCAGCCCCAGCATTTT.

The V and J genes are TRBV9 and TRBJ2-3; 12 positions match TRBD2. This CDR3 has 16 residues. Germline V CDR1 and CDR2: SGDLS, YYNGEE. The trim removed 0 bases at V and 1 base at J, leaving 0 bases unmatched. CDR3 sequence (DNA): TGTGCCAGCAGCGTAGGGACTAGCGGGGGCACAGATACGCAGTATTTT. Encoded protein: CASSVGTSGGTDTQYF.

The rearrangement links TRBV20-1 to TRBJ1-1; the match to TRBD1 covers 7 bases. The CDR3 spans 10 residues. Trimming cost V 7 bases and J 6 bases; bases outside gene matches: 2. From germline, CDR1 is DFQATT and CDR2 SNEGSKA (reference sequence). DNA for the CDR3: TGCAGTGTAACAGGGGCTGAAGCTTTCTTT. Its translation: CSVTGAEAFF.

The chain is built from TRBV7-6 and TRBJ1-1, with D unresolved. Germline CDR1 SGHVS, CDR2 FNYEAQ. Trimming took off 1 base at V and 4 bases at J, with 7 bases between the two ends. This CDR3 comprises 13 residues. This CDR3 is CASSLDGPTEAFF. CDR3 DNA: TGTGCCAGCAGCTTAGACGGGCCCACTGAAGCTTTCTTT.